The clone carrying this T cell receptor (beta chain) has ten or more counts. This entry belongs to a study of T cells in Graves' hyperthyroidism and ophthalmopathy. The germline gives CDR1 DFQATT, CDR2 SNEGSKA (reference sequence). The CDR3 totals 14 residues. Between the trimmed V and J ends, which lost 6 bases and 0 bases, there was a span of 12 bases. RNA transcripts yielded amplified TCR beta CDR3 regions. First-round RT-PCR targeting the TCR CDR3 was performed with the HTBI primer set. TCRdb ran MiXCR on the multiplex PCR reads and lists one entry per CDR3 protein. The sample shows 400,000 to 550,000 distinct CDR3 sequences, approximately 24% of them seen only once.

The V and J genes are TRBV20-1 and TRBJ1-5; possibly TRBD1 for D (5 bases). The receptor was isolated from a woman in her twenties or thirties with Graves' ophthalmopathy. The source material was blood. CDR3 sequence reads: CSAPDRYSNQPQHF. CDR3 bases: TGCAGTGCCCCCGACAGATATAGCAATCAGCCCCAGCATTTT.